This T cell receptor beta chain appears in the sequencing data of a study of tumor and adjacent non-tumor tissue in lung cancer. Study overall: The patients, around 9 men and a few women, were about 30 to 76 with stage I to III disease. On average, productive TCRbeta reads reached about 4.2 million per sample. Study conclusions and caveats: In normal lung, the top 100 clones were significantly more dominant than in tumor. Compared with tumor, normal lung showed significantly lower TCR diversity.

As for this clonotype: As yet, its antigen is unknown. At one end the junction does not follow the germline gene, possibly because of a read error.

The library came from three nested PCR rounds adapted from ARM-PCR protocols. TCRdb reprocessed the multiplex PCR reads with MiXCR, giving one entry per CDR3 protein. The sample holds under 250,000 distinct CDR3 sequences, around 70% seen once. This sample's RNA came from whole unsorted tissue. This CDR3 region has 17 residues. Germline V gene sequence: CDR1 SGHNT, CDR2 YENEEA. This TCR derives from a man aged 60 to 69 with non-small cell lung cancer. Sequenced input: lung tumor tissue. The V and J genes are TRBV11-3 and TRBJ1-4; a possible D gene is TRBD1 (6 bases). CDR3 loop: CASSLGGGRGTNEEVFF. In DNA form, the CDR3 reads TGTGCCAGCAGTTTAGGCGGGGGGCGCGGAACTAATGAAGAAGTGTTTTTT.